The subject of this entry is one T cell receptor beta chain. Its antigen is currently not known. Base qualities are not provided; no much larger clone lies one nucleotide away. Collaborating institutions collected whole blood in K2EDTA tubes following their own protocols. For TCRbeta analysis, collaborators shipped samples in one of three forms: frozen whole blood, isolated PBMCs, or DNA extracted from either of those sample types. This sample is drawn from a study of blood T cell repertoires in COVID-19 (TCRdb year 2020). Regarding the research as a whole: Samples covering the acute and convalescent phases of COVID-19 were provided by collaborators in the United States, Italy and Spain. The material from the prospective study consisted of cDNA or gDNA derived from T cells, B-cell-depleted T cells, or PBMCs. Nearly every sample came with metadata listing a de-identified subject ID, COVID-19 status, age in years and sex. The repertoires were made available in a free public database intended to serve as a resource for research on the immune response to SARS-CoV-2. The dataset comprised deeply sampled blood TCRbeta repertoires from subjects exposed to, actively infected with, or recovered from COVID-19. Samples were obtained from the ongoing ImmuneRACE study (first 160 participants) and from 950 to 1,500 subjects provided by 6 global collaborators. HLA class I and class II types, where available, came from metadata supplied by the sample provider rather than from assay-based typing.

TCRbeta CDR3 regions were amplified from genomic DNA using the immunoSEQ Assay, a bias-controlled multiplex PCR. The paper's data handling went like this. Nucleated cell counts per sample were estimated from amplification of reference gene primers within the assay. Sequence reads were collapsed and filtered to measure the absolute abundance of every unique TCRbeta CDR3 rearrangement. For each sample, productive Simpson clonality was calculated as the square root of Simpson's diversity index over productive rearrangements. As stored in TCRdb, this immuneACCESS dataset retains in-frame rearrangements with V and J assigned. A fraction of the clones does not appear; measured against another copy, unresolved V genes explain less than half of the discrepancy, and the remainder lacks a known reason. V and J calls and clone size are as listed in that table; D and trimming were resolved from the DNA. Across this sample there are 200,000 to 250,000 clones, with over 60% seen only once. The biggest ten clones account for approximately 7.2% of the sample.

Overall results and qualifications from the work: Clinical and demographic metadata were provided uncurated, with the amount varying by source and participant.

Reading from cysteine to phenylalanine, the CDR3 counts 14 amino acids. The only DNA kept is the CDR3, 42 bases in frame from the first base. V is cut by 5 bases and J by 0 bases, and the space between the germline ends is 10 bases. According to the germline V gene, CDR1 reads SGHVS and CDR2 reads FQNEAQ. The sequence joins TRBV7-8 to TRBJ1-1; possibly the D gene is TRBD1, per 5 matching bases. The specimen was peripheral blood. This TCR derives from a woman in her 70s with acute or convalescent COVID-19. Read as DNA, the sequence is TGTGCCAGCAGCGAACAGGTGTTGAACACTGAAGCTTTCTTT. Its protein product is CASSEQVLNTEAFF.